A single sample gave rise to the 20 T cell receptor beta chains below, sequenced in a study of T cell repertoires in cytomegalovirus infection. These receptors are not linked to any known antigen. Each CDR3 protein is one row after TCRdb ran MiXCR on the reads. The repertoire consists of about 890,000 distinct CDR3 sequences, with around 30% occurring once and the leading ten covering about 14%. The sequencing here drew on cultured CD8+ T cells from PBMCs, taken from culture after CMV antigen stimulation. These receptors were collected from a human donor in good health (CMV status not recorded). Some clones in this sample may be carry-over from other donors' samples.

This rearrangement joins TRBV15 to TRBJ2-4; D is tentatively TRBD1 or TRBD2 (5 bases each). Trimming took 0 bases from V and 0 from J, leaving 9 bases between them. Germline assignment: CDR1 LNHNV and CDR2 YYDKDF (reference sequence). The CDR3 is 16 residues long. CDR3 residues: CATSRDAGTAKNIQYF. CDR3 in DNA: TGTGCCACCAGCAGAGATGCCGGGACAGCCAAAAACATTCAGTACTTC.

Only one count was recorded for this clonotype. The chain is built from TRBV29-1 and TRBJ1-1; a weak D match, TRBD1 (5 bases). This CDR3 spans 14 amino acids. Trimming removed 7 bases from V and 5 bases from J, with 20 bases in between. Germline V gene lookup returns CDR1 SQVTM and CDR2 ANQGSEA. In DNA, the CDR3 is TGCAGCGCTGCACCGGGGCAGGGCAGAACTGAAGCTTTCTTT. Protein product: CSAAPGQGRTEAFF.

The rearrangement joins TRBV27 to TRBJ1-4; 9 bases are a match to TRBD1. V lost 2 bases and J lost 4; bases outside the gene matches: 8. Germline V gene sequence: CDR1 MNHEY, CDR2 SMNVEV (reference sequence). The CDR3 is made up of 17 amino acids. The CDR3 is CASSLDYRGQINEKLFF. The CDR3 DNA sequence: TGTGCCAGCAGTTTAGATTACAGGGGGCAGATTAATGAAAAACTGTTTTTT.

CDR3 in DNA: TGCAGCGCCAGGACAGGGAGCCTGGGGGAGCAGTACTTC. It translates to CSARTGSLGEQYF. This rearrangement joins TRBV29-1 to TRBJ2-7, with TRBD1 matching 8 bases. V lost 7 bases, J lost 7 bases, and 12 bases stayed unmatched. The CDR3 is 13 residues long. CDR1 SQVTM and CDR2 ANQGSEA come from the germline V gene.

This chain joins TRBV6-6 and TRBJ2-1; TRBD1 matches at 7 bases. After removal of 6 bases from V and 7 bases from J, the junction contained 12 bases not matched to a gene. Germline CDR1 reads MNHNY; CDR2 reads SVGAGI (reference sequence). This CDR3 region has 15 residues. The CDR3 region has the DNA TGTGCCAGCAGCCTCCGGGACAGAACTTTAAATGAGCAGTTCTTC. It translates to CASSLRDRTLNEQFF.

A few counts support this clonotype. The V call is TRBV12-3 or TRBV12-4, the J call TRBJ1-1; D gene ambiguous. The CDR3 length is 12 residues. V lost 5 bases and J 6 bases, leaving 10 bases between the germline ends. Here the CDR3 reads CASSIRRAEAFF. CDR3 coding DNA: TGTGCCAGCAGTATACGCCGGGCTGAAGCTTTCTTT.

This clonotype was detected a few times. The CDR3 DNA is TGTGCCAGCAGCTCCCGAGTAAGGCAGGTGCCTTACAATGAGCAGTTCTTC. Translating gives CASSSRVRQVPYNEQFF. The rearrangement joins TRBV9 to TRBJ2-1; D gene uncertain. In germline, CDR1 is SGDLS, CDR2 YYNGEE. V was cut by 4 bases and J by 4 bases, with 21 bases left in between. The CDR3 has 17 amino acids.

V and J are TRBV6-6 and TRBJ2-3, with D possibly called TRBD1 or TRBD2 (6 bases each). The CDR3 contains 17 residues. Germline V CDR1 and CDR2: MNHNY, SVGAGI (reference sequence). V gave up 2 bases and J gave up 4 bases, with 19 bases separating them. CDR3 loop: CASSYAFGGQSADTQYF. The CDR3 DNA follows: TGTGCCAGCAGTTACGCCTTCGGGGGCCAGTCAGCAGATACGCAGTATTTT.

Concerning this clonotype: The CDR3 does not end in the conserved phenylalanine or tryptophan, so this is likely a read error. This chain's CDR3 is CASSLAGGGEQFV. CDR3 bases: TGTGCCAGCAGCCTAGCGGGGGGGGGTGAGCAGTTCGTC. The chain links TRBV7-9 to TRBJ2-1; 12 nucleotides agree with TRBD2. There are 13 residues in the CDR3. The germline gives CDR1 SEHNR, CDR2 FQNEAQ (reference sequence).

The rearrangement uses TRBV4-3 and TRBJ2-3; D not certain. The CDR3 loop spans 13 amino acids. Germline V CDR1 and CDR2: LGHNA, YSLEER. V was shortened by 0 bases and J by 4 bases, with 5 bases between the two germline ends. CDR3 nucleotides: TGCGCCAGCAGCCAAGATTCCGCAGATACGCAGTATTTT. Residues: CASSQDSADTQYF.

The V call is TRBV4-1, the J call TRBJ2-5, with 14 bases identical to TRBD2. The junction had 1 base not matched to a gene; V was cut back by 2 bases and J by 2 bases. Germline V gene lookup returns CDR1 MGHRA and CDR2 YSYEKL. The CDR3 has 16 residues. In DNA form, the CDR3 reads TGCGCCAGCAGCCAACGACTAGCGGGGGGGCAAGAGACCCAGTACTTC. Translating gives CASSQRLAGGQETQYF.

V is TRBV10-3 and J is TRBJ2-1; 8 nucleotides agree with TRBD2. In germline, CDR1 is ENHRY, CDR2 SYGVKD. V dropped 6 bases and J dropped 3; count of bases not matched to a gene: 13. The CDR3 sequence is 17 residues long. The CDR3: CAISAGTSGGGYNEQFF. CDR3 nucleotide sequence: TGTGCCATCAGCGCCGGGACTAGTGGGGGGGGCTACAATGAGCAGTTCTTC.

This clonotype was found a few times. The CDR3 sequence is CASIDGREHGYTF. In DNA form, the CDR3 reads TGTGCCAGCATCGATGGGCGGGAACATGGCTACACCTTC. The chain carries TRBV2 and TRBJ1-2, with D uncertain. CDR1 is SNHLY, CDR2 FYNNEI, per germline. The V and J ends lost 7 bases and 6 bases respectively, with 15 bases between them. CDR3 length: 13 residues.

J is TRBJ2-7 and V is TRBV4-1; TRBD1 might be the D (5 bases). The ends were cut back, 3 bases at V and 3 bases at J, with 15 bases in the middle. Germline CDR1 and CDR2: MGHRA and YSYEKL. CDR3 length: 15 residues. The CDR3 sequence: CASSHGTDRYYEQYF. The CDR3 nucleotides read TGCGCCAGCAGCCATGGAACCGACAGATACTACGAGCAGTACTTC.

The sample holds a few counts of this clonotype. The chain employs TRBV7-6 and TRBJ2-5; a possible D gene is TRBD2 (6 bases). Trimming stripped 1 base from V and 5 bases from J, with 11 bases between. The germline V gene has CDR1 SGHVS and CDR2 FNYEAQ. The CDR3 covers 14 residues. DNA of the CDR3: TGTGCCAGCAGCTTAGAGCAGGGACTGGAGACCCAGTACTTC. This encodes CASSLEQGLETQYF.

The chain is built from TRBV25-1 and TRBJ1-2; no clear D gene. The CDR3 extends over 14 amino acids. Germline lookup yields CDR1 MGHDK and CDR2 SYGVNS. V was trimmed by 2 bases and J by 3 bases, leaving 10 bases between them. The CDR3 DNA is TGTGCCAGCAGTGAAACAGCCTCTTACTATGGCTACACCTTC. Translating gives CASSETASYYGYTF.

This clonotype was counted a few times. This chain connects TRBV27 to TRBJ2-3; possibly TRBD1 for D (5 bases). The CDR3 totals 15 residues. CDR1 MNHEY and CDR2 SMNVEV come from the germline V gene (reference sequence). Trimming left V 2 bases short and J 3 bases short, with 12 bases between. CDR3 protein: CASSLLKGVTDTQYF. CDR3 DNA sequence: TGTGCCAGCAGTTTACTAAAAGGGGTAACAGATACGCAGTATTTT.

V is TRBV6-2 or TRBV6-3 and J is TRBJ2-7; D possibly uses TRBD1 or TRBD2 (5 bases each). CDR3 length equals 13 residues. Deletions cut 2 bases from V and 3 bases from J, with 8 bases between. Germline CDR1 reads MNHEY; CDR2 reads SVGEGT. CDR3: CASSYRGRYEQYV. The CDR3 bases are TGTGCCAGCAGTTACCGGGGCCGCTACGAGCAGTACGTC.

The chain uses TRBV7-6 and TRBJ2-2; 7 nucleotides match TRBD2. CDR1 and CDR2 (germline): SGHVS, FNYEAQ. V was pared by 0 bases and J by 8 bases, with 3 bases of the junction left unmatched. This CDR3 has 14 amino acids. The CDR3 DNA sequence: TGTGCCAGCAGCTTAGCTGGCGGGGGTGGGGAGCTGTTTTTT. Protein product: CASSLAGGGGELFF.

This clonotype was detected only a few times. The CDR3 sequence: CASSLAQESAKNIQYF. The CDR3 coding sequence is TGTGCCAGCAGTTTGGCCCAGGAGTCGGCCAAAAACATTCAGTACTTC. The rearrangement joins TRBV12-3 or TRBV12-4 to TRBJ2-4; D not certain. V lost 3 bases, J lost 1 base, and 13 bases lay in between. This CDR3 has 16 amino acids.